The 12 T cell receptor beta chains below come from one sample, sequenced in a study of cytomegalovirus exposure and HLA in healthy donors. With 60 Vbeta and 13 Jbeta primers, the PCR was carried out. Sequencing used immunoSEQ multiplex PCR; TCRdb keeps in-frame clones, though not all of them. The table has some 120,000 clones, about 69% seen once. The sample consisted of PBMCs. Every receptor here comes from a man aged 25 to 40 in good health and CMV-seronegative.

This clone was seen more than once but under ten times. The chain recombines TRBV30 with TRBJ1-4; D call uncertain. CDR3 length: 13 amino acids. Trimming removed 4 bases from V and 4 bases from J, with 10 bases in between. The germline CDR1 and CDR2 sequences are GTSNPN and SVGIG (reference sequence). The CDR3 protein is CAWMRDFNEKLFF. CDR3 DNA: TGTGCCTGGATGCGAGATTTTAATGAAAAACTGTTTTTT.

The chain uses TRBV2 and TRBJ2-2; 8 bases line up with TRBD1. Germline CDR1 reads SNHLY; CDR2 reads FYNNEI. The CDR3 runs 16 residues. The trim removed 7 bases at V and 4 bases at J, leaving 11 bases unmatched. This CDR3 reads CASKETGVFLTGELFF. CDR3 in DNA: TGTGCCAGCAAGGAGACAGGGGTCTTCCTCACCGGGGAGCTGTTTTTT.

The chain employs TRBV11-2 and TRBJ1-1, with no clear D. The CDR3 spans 13 residues. Trimming took off 1 base at V and 3 bases at J, with 6 bases between the two ends. Germline values: CDR1 SGHAT, CDR2 FQNNGV. The CDR3 sequence is CASSLAVYTEAFF. The CDR3 nucleotides read TGTGCCAGCAGCTTAGCGGTATACACTGAAGCTTTCTTT.

The gene calls are TRBV19 and TRBJ2-7; 8 nucleotides align to TRBD2. CDR3 length: 15 residues. Germline CDR1 LNHDA, CDR2 SQIVND (reference sequence). V dropped 5 bases and J dropped 5; count of bases not matched to a gene: 11. The CDR3 is CASSPRGGDENEQYF. In DNA form, the CDR3 reads TGTGCCAGTAGTCCCCGGGGGGGAGACGAAAACGAGCAGTACTTC. The variable domain in full, completed from reference TRBV19 and TRBJ2-7, reads DGGITQSPKYLFRKEGQNVTLSCEQNLNHDAMYWYRQDPGQGLRLIYYSQIVNDFQKGDIAEGYSVSREKKESFPLTVTSAQKNPTAFYLCASSPRGGDENEQYFGPGTRLTVT.

The sample holds a few counts of this clone. J is TRBJ1-5 and V is TRBV4-2; 10 nucleotides align to TRBD1. The V gene end was trimmed by 4 bases and the J gene end by 7 bases; junction bases not matched to a gene: 10. CDR3 length: 16 residues. Germline-derived CDR1 and CDR2 are LGHNA and YNFKEQ. CDR3 coding DNA: TGTGCCAGCAGCCCTGTCCCGGGACAGGGGCAGCAGCCCCAGCATTTT. Translated, it gives CASSPVPGQGQQPQHF.

The chain couples TRBV25-1 to TRBJ2-2, with TRBD1 matching over 7 bases. With V trimmed by 4 bases and J by 0 bases, 11 bases remained unmatched. The CDR3 is 18 residues long. Per germline, CDR1 MGHDK and CDR2 SYGVNS. CDR3 sequence reads: CASSAHLGQRTNTGELFF. The CDR3 nucleotides are TGTGCCAGCAGTGCCCATCTGGGACAGCGAACGAACACCGGGGAGCTGTTTTTT. The full variable domain, its missing parts supplied by reference TRBV25-1 and TRBJ2-2, is EADIYQTPRYLVIGTGKKITLECSQTMGHDKMYWYQQDPGMELHLIHYSYGVNSTEKGDLSSESTVSRIRTEHFPLTLESARPSHTSQYLCASSAHLGQRTNTGELFFGEGSRLTVL.

The chain employs TRBV14 and TRBJ2-3, with D unclear. The CDR3 is made up of 13 amino acids. V was trimmed by 0 bases and J by 4 bases, leaving 5 bases between them. CDR1 and CDR2 from the germline V gene are SGHDN and FVKESK. The CDR3 spells CASSQDRADTQYF. The CDR3 region has the DNA TGTGCCAGCAGCCAAGATAGAGCAGATACGCAGTATTTT. Filled out from reference TRBV14 and TRBJ2-3, the complete variable domain reads EAGVTQFPSHSVIEKGQTVTLRCDPISGHDNLYWYRRVMGKEIKFLLHFVKESKQDESGMPNNRFLAERTGGTYSTLKVQPAELEDSGVYFCASSQDRADTQYFGPGTRLTVL.

This clone was picked up a small number of times. The V and J genes are TRBV6-1 and TRBJ2-7; no reliable D call. Germline V lookup: CDR1 MNHNS, CDR2 SASEGT. The CDR3 totals 12 residues. V was cut by 10 bases and J by 3 bases, with 13 bases left in between. CDR3 residues: CATHVANYEQYF. As DNA, the CDR3 is TGTGCCACGCACGTAGCTAACTACGAGCAGTACTTC.

The chain links TRBV5-4 to TRBJ2-1, with D hard to call. The CDR3 totals 14 residues. Trimming left V 1 base short and J 0 bases short, with 5 bases between. CDR1 and CDR2 from the germline V gene are SGHNT and YYREEE (reference sequence). The CDR3 DNA is TGTGCCAGCAGCTTGAGGAGCTCCTACAATGAGCAGTTCTTC. This sequence encodes CASSLRSSYNEQFF.

This chain connects TRBV4-3 to TRBJ2-7; TRBD2 agrees at 13 bases. CDR1 and CDR2 (germline): LGHNA, YSLEER. This CDR3 has 15 amino acids. Trimming removed 4 bases from V and 2 bases from J; junction bases left unmatched: 2. The CDR3 sequence: CASSPGLAGAYEQYF. Written as DNA, the CDR3 is TGCGCCAGCAGCCCAGGACTAGCGGGGGCCTACGAGCAGTACTTC.

The DNA for the CDR3 is TGTGCCAGCACCAACAGGAGGGGAGGAAACACCATATATTTT. Its translation: CASTNRRGGNTIYF. This sequence joins TRBV6-5 and TRBJ1-3, with a possible D match to TRBD1 (5 bases). The CDR3 is 14 amino acids. The ends were cut back, 7 bases at V and 4 bases at J, with 14 bases in the middle. Germline V CDR1 and CDR2: MNHEY, SVGAGI.

This chain joins TRBV2 and TRBJ1-1; 12 bases line up with TRBD1. This CDR3 has 15 residues. Germline assignment: CDR1 SNHLY and CDR2 FYNNEI. The ends lost 5 bases at V and 4 bases at J; junction bases unmatched: 5. CDR3 sequence (DNA): TGTGCCAGCAGTTTCGGGGGACAGGGGGCCACTGAAGCTTTCTTT. This codes for CASSFGGQGATEAFF.